The rows below give T cell receptor beta chains drawn from one sample of a study of blood T cell repertoires in COVID-19. Measured with immunoSEQ multiplex PCR; TCRdb has only the in-frame clones, and not every one. Here the sample spans under 95,000 clones, roughly 88% being singletons. The source material was peripheral blood. The receptor source for this set is a human donor in a cohort sampled during active COVID-19. Both conserved end residues are part of each CDR3. A D gene is named only where the DNA matches it firmly. Some rows mark clone size as missing; the rest say once, few, many or name a class of expanded clone.

j_gene,v_gene,len,d_gene,abundance,CDR3nt,CDR3aa
TRBJ2-1,TRBV5-1,15,NA,once,TGCGCCAGCAGCTTGGAGGGGGTACCGACCGATGAGCAGTTCTTC,CASSLEGVPTDEQFF
TRBJ1-6,TRBV5-4,14,NA,NA,TGTGCCAGCAGCTTGGGTCAGGGAGGATCACCCCTCCACTTT,CASSLGQGGSPLHF
TRBJ2-1,TRBV18,18,TRBD2,NA,TGTGCCAGCTCACGACTCGCGACTAGCGCCAGGGCGGATAATGAGCAGTTCTTC,CASSRLATSARADNEQFF
TRBJ1-1,TRBV10-3,13,NA,NA,TGTGCCGGGGGGGCCGGGCCGAACACTGAAGCTTTCTTT,CAGGAGPNTEAFF
TRBJ2-3,TRBV4-2,16,TRBD2,NA,TGTGCCAGCAGCTCCCCGACTAGCGGCTTCACAGATACGCAGTATTTT,CASSSPTSGFTDTQYF
TRBJ2-7,TRBV6-5,15,TRBD1,NA,TGTGCCAGCTCCCCGCCCCGGGACAGGGGGTACGAGCAGTACTTC,CASSPPRDRGYEQYF
TRBJ2-2,TRBV7-2,14,NA,once,TGTGCCAGCAGCCCAGGGGTTTGGGCCGGGGAGCTGTTTTTT,CASSPGVWAGELFF
TRBJ2-2,TRBV11-3,13,NA,once,TGTGCCAGCAGCTTACTCTACACCGGGGAGCTGTTTTTT,CASSLLYTGELFF
TRBJ2-3,TRBV11-3,16,TRBD2,NA,TGTGCCAGCAGCGGTGGACTAGCGGGGGACACAGATACGCAGTATTTT,CASSGGLAGDTDTQYF
TRBJ2-1,TRBV6-5,16,TRBD1,NA,TGTGCCAGCAGGTACGCCGGGACAGGGACCTACAATGAGCAGTTCTTC,CASRYAGTGTYNEQFF
TRBJ1-6,TRBV11-2,16,NA,NA,TGTGCCAGCAGCTTAACAGGGAAGGAGGATAATTCACCCCTCCACTTT,CASSLTGKEDNSPLHF
TRBJ1-1,TRBV7-2,15,NA,NA,TGTGCCAGCAGCTCCGGGGGGCTTGGAGTGGCTGAAGCTTTCTTT,CASSSGGLGVAEAFF
TRBJ2-7,TRBV27,15,NA,NA,TGTGCCAGCAGTCCTACGACAGGCTCCCTTTACGAGCAGTACTTC,CASSPTTGSLYEQYF
TRBJ1-4,TRBV6-5,13,TRBD1,NA,TGTGCCATTCGGGACAGTGGGCATGAAAAACTGTTTTTT,CAIRDSGHEKLFF
TRBJ1-1,TRBV4-1,13,NA,NA,TGCGCCAGCAGCCAAGACATGAACACTGAAGCTTTCTTT,CASSQDMNTEAFF
TRBJ2-6,TRBV3-1/TRBV3-2,14,NA,NA,TGTGCCAGCAGCCAAGAGGAGTCTGGGAACGTCCTGACTTTC,CASSQEESGNVLTF
TRBJ1-5,TRBV19,13,NA,NA,TGTGCCAGTGGGCAGGGTGGGGATCAGCCCCAGCATTTT,CASGQGGDQPQHF
TRBJ2-7,TRBV10-3,13,NA,NA,TGTGCCATCAGTGAGGGGGGCGGCTACGAGCAGTACTTC,CAISEGGGYEQYF
TRBJ2-5,TRBV10-3,16,TRBD2,NA,TGTGCCATCAGTGAGTCAGAGCGGGGGGGCCAGGAGACCCAGTACTTC,CAISESERGGQETQYF
TRBJ2-1,TRBV5-1,16,TRBD2,NA,TGCGCCAGCAGCTTGGTCCCTAGCGGGGACTACAATGAGCAGTTCTTC,CASSLVPSGDYNEQFF
TRBJ2-3,TRBV7-2,15,NA,NA,TGTGCCAGCAGCTTAGTCAGGGGCCCACCAGATACGCAGTATTTT,CASSLVRGPPDTQYF
TRBJ1-3,TRBV7-3,19,NA,NA,TGTGCCAGCAGCTTAGGTGGTTTTAGAGTAGTTCGGTCTGGAAACACCATATATTTT,CASSLGGFRVVRSGNTIYF
TRBJ1-6,TRBV6-5,13,NA,NA,TGTGCCATTGCCCGGGACATAAATTCACCCCTCCACTTT,CAIARDINSPLHF
TRBJ2-7,TRBV11-2,14,TRBD2,NA,TGTGCCAGCAGCCCCCCGGGAGGACGCTACGAGCAGTACTTC,CASSPPGGRYEQYF
TRBJ2-3,TRBV29-1,15,NA,NA,TGCAGCGTTGATATCGGGGGTGAGGGAACAGATACGCAGTATTTT,CSVDIGGEGTDTQYF
TRBJ2-2,TRBV19,15,TRBD2,NA,TGTGCCAGTAGCAGACTAGCGGGAGGGACCGGGGAGCTGTTTTTT,CASSRLAGGTGELFF
TRBJ1-6,TRBV6-6,15,NA,NA,TGTGCCAGCAATACAGGGAGCTCCTATAATTCACCCCTCCACTTT,CASNTGSSYNSPLHF
TRBJ1-2,TRBV19,13,NA,once,TGTGCCAGTAGTACAGGGGCGTCCGATGGCTACACCTTC,CASSTGASDGYTF
TRBJ2-6,TRBV6-5,16,TRBD2,once,TGTGCCAGCAGTTCCGGACTAGCCTCTGGGGCCAACGTCCTGACTTTC,CASSSGLASGANVLTF
TRBJ1-6,TRBV28,15,NA,once,TGTGCCAGCAGTTGGGATAGGGGATCTAATTCACCCCTCCACTTT,CASSWDRGSNSPLHF
TRBJ2-1,TRBV29-1,13,TRBD2,NA,TGCAGCGTTGAAAAGGGACTAGCGACCGAGCAGTTCTTC,CSVEKGLATEQFF
TRBJ2-7,TRBV3-1/TRBV3-2,15,NA,NA,TGTGCCAGCAGCCCCCCAAGGGGTCTCTCCTACGAGCAGTACTTC,CASSPPRGLSYEQYF
TRBJ1-1,TRBV30,12,NA,NA,TGTGCCTGGAGTGGGGGCGTCACTGAAGCTTTCTTT,CAWSGGVTEAFF
TRBJ2-7,TRBV5-6,16,TRBD2,NA,TGTGCCAGCAGCCGGCCCGATAGCGGGATTATTTACGAGCAGTACTTC,CASSRPDSGIIYEQYF
TRBJ2-1,TRBV4-1,16,NA,NA,TGCGCCAGCAGATCTCTCGGAGGGAGCTCCTACAATGAGCAGTTCTTC,CASRSLGGSSYNEQFF
TRBJ1-4,TRBV19,15,TRBD1,NA,TGTGCCAGTAGTTCCTGGACAGGGGAAGGTGAAAAACTGTTTTTT,CASSSWTGEGEKLFF
TRBJ2-5,TRBV9,13,NA,NA,TGTGCCAGCAGCGTAGATCGGCGGGAGACCCAGTACTTC,CASSVDRRETQYF
TRBJ2-1,TRBV27,16,NA,NA,TGTGCCAGCAGTCCCCGCACGGAGGCGTGGTACAATGAGCAGTTCTTC,CASSPRTEAWYNEQFF
TRBJ2-5,TRBV7-2,15,TRBD1,NA,TGTGCCAGCAGCAAGGGACAGGGAGTTGGAGAGACCCAGTACTTC,CASSKGQGVGETQYF
TRBJ2-3,TRBV4-2,17,NA,NA,TGTGCCAGCAGCCAAGATTCCTCGCGCGGGGGCACAGATACGCAGTATTTT,CASSQDSSRGGTDTQYF
TRBJ1-5,TRBV6-6,14,NA,NA,TGTGCCAGCAGTTACGGGGGAGGGGATCAGCCCCAGCATTTT,CASSYGGGDQPQHF
TRBJ2-5,TRBV13,18,TRBD1,NA,TGTGCCAGCAGCTTAGAGGTCTTCAGGGGGCAGGTTAAAGAGACCCAGTACTTC,CASSLEVFRGQVKETQYF
TRBJ2-7,TRBV12-3/TRBV12-4,13,NA,once,TGTGCCAGCAGTTTAGTTTCGTACTACGAGCAGTACTTC,CASSLVSYYEQYF
TRBJ2-7,TRBV7-9,13,NA,NA,TGTGCCAGCAGCTTCTCCAGTTTCTACGAGCAGTACTTC,CASSFSSFYEQYF
TRBJ1-4,TRBV4-3,15,NA,once,TGCGCCAGCAGCCAAGTAACGGGGATGGTTGAAAAACTGTTTTTT,CASSQVTGMVEKLFF
TRBJ2-1,TRBV24-1,15,TRBD1,NA,TGTGCCACCAGTGGAGCCGGGACAGGGTCAAATGAGCAGTTCTTC,CATSGAGTGSNEQFF
TRBJ1-5,TRBV4-2,14,NA,NA,TGTGCCAGCAGCCAAGATCAAGGGGGTCAGCCCCAGCATTTT,CASSQDQGGQPQHF
TRBJ1-2,TRBV6-4,14,TRBD1,once,TGTGCCAGCAGCCCTGGACAGGGGGCAACTGGCTACACCTTC,CASSPGQGATGYTF
TRBJ2-5,TRBV6-2/TRBV6-3,16,TRBD1,NA,TGTGCCAGCAGCCCCACGAGGGACAGGGGGCAAGAGACCCAGTACTTC,CASSPTRDRGQETQYF
TRBJ1-2,TRBV19,13,TRBD1,NA,TGTGCCAGTAGTTTAGGGGACAGCTATGGCTACACCTTC,CASSLGDSYGYTF
TRBJ2-1,TRBV6-6,13,NA,NA,TGTGCCAGCAGCCCCGCGTGGAGGGCTGAGCAGTTCTTC,CASSPAWRAEQFF
TRBJ1-2,TRBV6-6,13,NA,NA,TGTGCCAGCAGTTGGGAGCCTCGCTATGGCTACACCTTC,CASSWEPRYGYTF